Reported below is one T cell receptor (beta chain). The antigen is not known. These gene names are mouse names. The read ends 1 residue shy of where the CDR3 ends; the end is completed using the germline J gene. The CDR3 extends over 16 amino acids. Germline CDR1 is KGHTA and CDR2 is FQNQQP. The data originate from a study of tissue T cells after allogeneic stem cell transplantation. Time point noted: mouse harvest day 14 after allogeneic transplant. Tail vein injection delivered 10^7 T-cell-depleted bone marrow cells and 10^6 splenic CD5+ T cells. Here immunoSEQ multiplex PCR was the method, and the copy in TCRdb shows in-frame clones only, minus some. This table holds some 2,700 clones, 40% to 45% found once. Study-wide results and caveats: Motif-based clustering found tissue-specific repertoire signatures shared across patients, though few clones were shared. Anatomically similar tissues had similar TCR repertoires within each patient.

The chain uses TRBV23 and TRBJ1-1; the table gives TRBD1 as D, unverified against the DNA. Sequenced: gut tissue. This TCR was sampled from a female BALB/c mouse given C57BL/6 T cells with graft-versus-host disease after an allogeneic hematopoietic cell transplant. CDR3 sequence reads: CSSSQSTGGSNTEVFF. The CDR3 DNA, read in part, is TGCTCCAGCAGTCAATCGACAGGGGGGTCAAACACAGAAGTCTTC.